This TCR beta chain was captured in a study of T cell changes during pregnancy in multiple sclerosis. This clone showed up just once. Some clones are missing from TCRdb's copy, which holds only in-frame ones; the method was immunoSEQ multiplex PCR. Of approximately 45,000 clones listed, around 90% are singletons. This CDR3 has 13 amino acids. J gave up 9 bases and V 6 bases, and 8 bases lay outside the gene matches. Germline loops: CDR1 MRHNA, CDR2 SNTAGT. Sequences were derived from CD8+ T cells from peripheral blood mononuclear cells, sampled in the second trimester of pregnancy. The receptor was isolated from a female donor with multiple sclerosis, enrolled in a pregnancy study. The chain carries TRBV6-4 and TRBJ1-5; 7 nucleotides line up with TRBD1. The CDR3 here is CASRSQGRGPQHF. CDR3 coding DNA: TGTGCCAGCAGGTCACAGGGGAGAGGGCCCCAGCATTTT.